The TCR beta chain described here comes from a study of shared clonotypes between healthy human individuals (dated by TCRdb to the early 2020s). Describing the broader study: A couple of women and a few men aged 18 to 49 years were included in the cohort. Per donor, three plates each were used for CD4 naive and CD4 memory, two for CD8 naive, and one for CD8 memory. To estimate repertoire size and how much clonotypes are shared between individuals, the study performed deep sequencing of blood TCR repertoires from 4 to 6 healthy adults. Libraries were prepared and TCR repertoires were sequenced by different laboratories using diverse techniques, in order to increase sequencing depth and limit assay-specific biases. Leukapheresis yielded between about 0.94 and 9.5 billion PBMCs per donor. Here is what the overall study found, with its caveats: Even with the large sequencing depth, rarefaction of the sorted-subset datasets indicated that sequencing was incomplete. Because the study included only a small number of donors, the genetic and exposure-history diversity represented was limited. Sharing across a handful of donors was observed for about 5% of naive CD4, over 3% of naive CD8, 2% to 2.5% of memory CD4, and around 0.42% of memory CD8 clonotypes. Only blood was sampled, and tissue TCR repertoires likely differ from those in blood. Naive subsets generally had larger estimated clonotype richness than memory subsets did. Compared with non-shared clonotypes, clonotypes shared by all four sorted-subset donors had higher generation probabilities. Based on pairwise subsampling, the degree of clonotype sharing among donors was expected to be affected by sequencing depth.

CD8 naive samples were obtained by positive selection for CCR7 among CD45RO-negative cells, yielding a CD45RA+CCR7+ population from which TemRA cells were excluded. Donors were healthy HIV-negative adults with no recently reported acute infections or vaccinations. All donors were Caucasian adults living in Nashville, Tennessee, USA. Blood was collected by leukapheresis, and PBMCs were isolated by Ficoll-Histopaque density gradient centrifugation and then cryopreserved in liquid nitrogen vapor phase. Analytical flow cytometry was used to check the purity and quantity of each magnetically sorted T cell population. Genomic DNA was isolated from every sorted fraction and measured by UV absorbance on a Nanodrop 2000c. Concerning this clone itself: Its recognized antigen is unknown. Per-base qualities were not stored, and no clone one base away is much larger.

Between the V and J ends, shortened by 7 bases and 2 bases respectively, the junction contains 4 bases. CDR1 and CDR2, looked up from the germline V gene, are SGHDT and YYEEEE. The CDR3 holds 10 amino acids from the cysteine to the phenylalanine. Only CDR3 DNA is held: 30 bases, read in frame from base 1. Using the deep immunoSEQ assay, TCR CDR3 regions were amplified from genomic DNA by multiplex PCR. Extracted genomic DNA from each cell subset was spread evenly across all wells of several immunoSEQ 96-well plates, with each plate serving as a replicate. For sorted subsets, around 200 ng genomic DNA, equal to 30,000 or so T cell genomes, was loaded into each replicate PCR. The purified libraries were quantified using a Qubit 3.0 fluorometer, sized with a Bioanalyzer 2100, and then quantified again using the KAPA Library Quantification kit. Each immunoSEQ 96-well plate was sequenced on its own single-read 150-cycle Illumina NextSeq 550 flow cell. Per the authors' processing: The immunoSEQ output contained only junctional sequences without quality scores, so filtering could not match that applied to full-length reads. To assign V/J genes and CDR3, sequences were annotated against IMGT germline references using PyIR, a Python wrapper for IgBLAST v1.9. Reads were removed for weak V/J assignments (E-value above 1e-6), missing CDR3, stop codons, out-of-frame junctions, or ambiguous translated residues. V3J clonotypes were defined as sequences sharing an identical inferred V gene, J gene, and CDR3 amino acid sequence. To compute the percentage overlap between repertoires, the number of shared unique clonotypes was divided by the size of the smaller repertoire. RTK rarefaction, the Chao1 estimator, and Recon v2.1 estimates of unobserved clonotypes were used to assess repertoire richness. For all TCRbeta clonotypes obtained by the gDNA method from a handful of donors, generation probabilities were computed with OLGA. TCRdb carries this immuneACCESS record with in-frame sequences only. Its versions omit some clonotypes, under half of them owing to an unresolved V gene in the studies checked, with the rest unexplained. V and J calls and clone size follow that table, whereas D and trimming were derived from the DNA. The sample contains 2 million or so clones, over 85% of them found a single time. Roughly 1% of the sample rests with the top ten.

This receptor was taken from a man between 18 and 29 years old in good health. The chain was built from TRBV5-6 and TRBJ2-7, with an unclear D gene assignment. Sequencing used naive CD8+ T cells sorted from blood. The cell subset or site label corresponds to: CD45RA+CCR7+. The nucleotide sequence is TGTGCCAGCGGTGCCTACGAGCAGTACTTC. Its translation is CASGAYEQYF.